This T cell receptor (beta chain) comes out of a study of blood T cell repertoires in COVID-19 (dated by TCRdb to 2018 to 2020). Study-wide context: Samples covering the acute and convalescent phases of COVID-19 were provided by collaborators in the United States, Italy and Spain. The material from the prospective study consisted of cDNA or gDNA derived from T cells, B-cell-depleted T cells, or PBMCs. Deeply sampled blood TCRbeta repertoires from subjects exposed to, actively infected with, or recovered from COVID-19 were included in the dataset. A freely available public database, intended as a resource for researchers studying the immune response to SARS-CoV-2, is where the repertoires were released. Where available, HLA class I and class II types were obtained from metadata supplied by the sample provider rather than from assay-based typing. Nearly every sample came with metadata listing a de-identified subject ID, COVID-19 status, age in years and sex. The samples were drawn from the first 160 participants of the ongoing ImmuneRACE study and from about 1,200 subjects provided by 6 global collaborators. The paper as a whole reports these results and caveats: How much clinical and demographic metadata was included differed by source and by participant, and the metadata was provided uncurated.

The immunoSEQ Assay, a bias-controlled multiplex PCR, was used to amplify TCRbeta CDR3 regions from genomic DNA. As for the original processing: The number of nucleated cells in each sample was estimated from the amplification of reference gene primers within the assay. Sequence reads were collapsed and filtered to measure the absolute abundance of every unique TCRbeta CDR3 rearrangement. For each sample, productive Simpson clonality was calculated as the square root of Simpson's diversity index across productive rearrangements. TCRdb obtained this table from immuneACCESS and retained in-frame rearrangements with V and J assigned. These tables miss some clones; where compared with another copy, unresolved V genes account for less than half of the shortfall, and the remainder is unexplained. V and J calls and clone size are as listed in that table; D and trimming were resolved from the DNA. The sample data list roughly 200,000 clones, and 85% of these were observed just once. The leading ten clones occupy over 15% of the sample.

Participants in the prospective study were enrolled through a virtual design, were aged about 18 to 89 years, and lived in approximately 24 United States geographic areas. In the prospective study, participants were assigned to cohorts based on the clinical history participants reported in a screening survey and a study questionnaire. ImmuneRACE Cohort 3 recovered participants were defined by two consecutive negative NP/OP PCR tests, healthcare professional clearance, or symptom resolution. Mobile phlebotomists in the prospective study collected whole blood, serum and a nasopharyngeal or oropharyngeal swab from every participant. Additional blood draws and questionnaires over a 2-month period could optionally be provided by prospective study participants. Before DNA extraction, prospective study blood samples were shipped either frozen or at room temperature. On this clone itself: Its antigen is currently not known. The input lacks base qualities; no much larger clone sits a single base away.

From a lookup of the germline V gene, CDR1 and CDR2 are SGHTA and FQGTGA. Clipping removes 2 bases from V and 0 bases from J, with 2 as the unmatched junction base count. The CDR3 holds 16 amino acids from the cysteine to the phenylalanine. CDR3 DNA is the only sequence kept; it has 48 bases, read in frame from the first base. The sequenced sample was PBMCs or T cells enriched from blood (not recorded which). The sequence was collected from a man in his forties or fifties who had recovered from COVID-19. The rearranged chain carries TRBV7-3 and TRBJ2-1, and 9 junction bases match TRBD2. The DNA reads TGTGCCAGCAGCTTAGATAGCGGGAGCTCCTACAATGAGCAGTTCTTC. Its amino acids are CASSLDSGSSYNEQFF.